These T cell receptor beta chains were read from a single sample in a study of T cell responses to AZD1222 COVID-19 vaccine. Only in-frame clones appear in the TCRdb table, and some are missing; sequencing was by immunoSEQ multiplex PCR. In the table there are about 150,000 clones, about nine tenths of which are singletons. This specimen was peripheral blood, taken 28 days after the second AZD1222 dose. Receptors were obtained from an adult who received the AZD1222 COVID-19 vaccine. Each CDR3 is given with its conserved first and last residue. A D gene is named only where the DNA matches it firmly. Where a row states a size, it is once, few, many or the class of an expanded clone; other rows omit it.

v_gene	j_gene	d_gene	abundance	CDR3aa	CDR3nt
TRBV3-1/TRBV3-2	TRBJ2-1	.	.	CASSQVYNEQFF	TGTGCCAGCAGCCAGGTTTACAATGAGCAGTTCTTC
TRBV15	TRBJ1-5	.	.	CATSRDSGNQPQHF	TGTGCCACCAGCAGAGATTCAGGGAATCAGCCCCAGCATTTT
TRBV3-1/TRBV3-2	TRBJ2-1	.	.	CASSQDITEGHEQFF	TGTGCCAGCAGCCAAGATATAACCGAGGGTCATGAGCAGTTCTTC
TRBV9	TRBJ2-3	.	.	CASSVAGGADTQYF	TGTGCCAGCAGCGTAGCCGGGGGAGCAGATACGCAGTATTTT
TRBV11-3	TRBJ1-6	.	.	CASSLDHNSPLHF	TGTGCCAGCAGCCTGGACCATAATTCACCCCTCCACTTT
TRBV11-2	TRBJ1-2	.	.	CASSATRGGGEGYTF	TGTGCCAGCAGCGCGACAAGGGGCGGAGGTGAGGGCTACACCTTC
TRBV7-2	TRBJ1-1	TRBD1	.	CASSVRQGKNTEAFF	TGTGCCAGCAGCGTCCGACAGGGGAAGAACACTGAAGCTTTCTTT
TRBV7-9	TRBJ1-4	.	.	CASTSGVLRFKLFF	TGTGCCAGCACTTCCGGGGTTTTGAGGTTTAAACTGTTTTTT
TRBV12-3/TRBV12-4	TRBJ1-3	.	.	CASTPGQGNTIYF	TGTGCCAGCACCCCAGGTCAGGGAAACACCATATATTTT
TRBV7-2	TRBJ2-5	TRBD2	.	CASSLELGSGRLRGETQYF	TGTGCCAGCAGCTTAGAGTTGGGTAGCGGGAGATTGAGAGGAGAGACCCAGTACTTC
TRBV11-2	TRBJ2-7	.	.	CASSLDLAVYEQYF	TGTGCCAGCAGCTTAGATCTGGCAGTCTACGAGCAGTACTTC
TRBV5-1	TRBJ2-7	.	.	CASSLAPLGAANEQYF	TGCGCCAGCAGCCTGGCCCCGTTGGGGGCTGCCAACGAGCAGTACTTC
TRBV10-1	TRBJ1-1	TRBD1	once	CASQGQGQGNTEAFF	TGCGCCAGCCAGGGACAGGGCCAGGGGAACACTGAAGCTTTCTTT
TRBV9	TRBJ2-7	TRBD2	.	CASSRGPGTSGRNEQYF	TGTGCCAGCAGCCGGGGACCCGGGACTAGCGGGAGGAACGAGCAGTACTTC
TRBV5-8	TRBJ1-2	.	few	CASSLGSRTWDYGYTF	TGTGCCAGCAGCTTGGGTTCTCGGACCTGGGACTATGGCTACACCTTC
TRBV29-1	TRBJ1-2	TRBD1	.	CSVERPVGQGGYGYTF	TGCAGCGTTGAGAGACCGGTGGGACAGGGTGGATATGGCTACACCTTC
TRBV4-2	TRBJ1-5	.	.	CASSQVDGSNQPQHF	TGTGCCAGCAGCCAAGTAGACGGGAGCAATCAGCCCCAGCATTTT
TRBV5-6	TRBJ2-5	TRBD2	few	CASSLAGGPETQYF	TGTGCCAGCAGCTTGGCGGGGGGGCCAGAGACCCAGTACTTC
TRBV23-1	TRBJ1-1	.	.	CAPRRAEAFF	TGCGCCCCCCGAAGGGCTGAAGCTTTCTTT
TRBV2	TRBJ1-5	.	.	CASSEYSSGNQPQHF	TGTGCCAGCAGTGAATACTCATCAGGCAATCAGCCCCAGCATTTT
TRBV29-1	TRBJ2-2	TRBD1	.	CSVADRVGDTGELFF	TGCAGCGTTGCTGACAGGGTGGGGGACACCGGGGAGCTGTTTTTT
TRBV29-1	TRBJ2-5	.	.	CSPSHGRGQETQYF	TGCAGCCCCTCCCACGGCCGCGGGCAAGAGACCCAGTACTTC